The 16 T cell receptor beta chains given below trace back to one sample, sequenced in a study of T cell responses to AZD1222 COVID-19 vaccine. Produced via immunoSEQ multiplex PCR; TCRdb's table is partial and in-frame only. The data contain roughly 180,000 clones, around 87% of them singletons. The sample in question was peripheral blood, obtained on day 0 of AZD1222 vaccination. The receptors were sampled from an adult in good health.

A few counts support this clone. This chain uses TRBV7-9 with TRBJ1-4; D gene unclear. Per germline, CDR1 SEHNR and CDR2 FQNEAQ (reference sequence). The V end lost 4 bases, the J end lost 3 bases, and 12 bases lay between the germline ends. This CDR3 has 15 amino acids. The CDR3 DNA reads as TGTGCCAGCAGCTCCCTGGAATCATCTAATGAAAAACTGTTTTTT. Encoded protein: CASSSLESSNEKLFF.

DNA of the CDR3: TGCGCCAGCAGCTTGGCAACCGGGACAATGAACACTGAAGCTTTCTTT. It specifies CASSLATGTMNTEAFF. The V call is TRBV5-1, the J call TRBJ1-1; D perhaps matches TRBD1 (6 bases). CDR1 is SGHRS and CDR2 is YFSETQ in the germline V gene. The V end lost 0 bases, the J end lost 0 bases, and 12 bases lay between the germline ends. This CDR3 has 16 residues.

This chain links TRBV5-1 with TRBJ1-1; 7 positions agree with TRBD1. V lost 1 base and J lost 8; bases outside the gene matches: 11. The germline V gene has CDR1 SGHRS and CDR2 YFSETQ. This CDR3 comprises 15 residues. CDR3 residues: CASSLHYDRVREAFF. CDR3 in DNA: TGCGCCAGCAGCTTGCATTACGACAGGGTCCGAGAAGCTTTCTTT.

This chain joins TRBV6-5 and TRBJ2-7; D unclear. This CDR3 spans 13 amino acids. The V and J ends lost 2 bases and 4 bases respectively, with 9 bases between them. From germline, CDR1 is MNHEY and CDR2 SVGAGI. The CDR3 DNA is TGTGCCAGCAGTTACAACCTAGGATACGAGCAGTACTTC. Translation gives CASSYNLGYEQYF.

This clone is a singleton in its sample. Here the CDR3 reads CASSFRQQGGGTDTQYF. The CDR3 nucleotides are TGTGCCAGCAGCTTCAGACAACAGGGGGGTGGCACAGATACGCAGTATTTT. This rearrangement joins TRBV7-9 to TRBJ2-3, with 8 bases that match TRBD1. This CDR3 has 17 amino acids. V dropped 3 bases and J dropped 1; count of bases not matched to a gene: 9. CDR1 is SEHNR and CDR2 is FQNEAQ in the germline V gene (reference sequence).

V is TRBV12-3 or TRBV12-4 and J is TRBJ2-1; D not certain. This CDR3 contains 13 residues. Trimming left V 1 base short and J 5 bases short, with 6 bases between. CDR3 bases: TGTGCCAGCAGTTTAGTAGGGCACAATGAGCAGTTCTTC. It translates to CASSLVGHNEQFF.

This sequence joins TRBV7-2 and TRBJ2-1; perhaps TRBD2 as D (5 bases). In germline, CDR1 is SGHTA, CDR2 FQGNSA. Trimming took 0 bases from V and 3 from J, leaving 12 bases between them. The length of the CDR3 is 16 residues. CDR3 sequence: CASSLARAEFYNEQFF. CDR3 nucleotide sequence: TGTGCCAGCAGCTTAGCGAGGGCGGAATTCTACAATGAGCAGTTCTTC.

The genes are TRBV25-1 and TRBJ1-2, with D perhaps TRBD1 (6 bases). V lost 7 bases, J lost 4 bases, and 7 bases lay in between. Germline V lookup: CDR1 MGHDK, CDR2 SYGVNS. The CDR3 covers 11 residues. The chain's CDR3 is CASTGAYGYTF. CDR3 in DNA: TGTGCCAGCACAGGGGCCTATGGCTACACCTTC.

The chain has TRBV29-1 and TRBJ1-1; D is uncertain. The CDR3 totals 13 residues. The ends were cut back, 7 bases at V and 0 bases at J, with 12 bases in the middle. Germline V gene sequence: CDR1 SQVTM, CDR2 ANQGSEA. The CDR3 DNA follows: TGCAGCGGTCATCCGGCCATGAACACTGAAGCTTTCTTT. It specifies CSGHPAMNTEAFF.

This clone came up once. The chain is built from TRBV19 and TRBJ2-5, with 8 bases matching TRBD2. V was clipped by 2 bases and J by 6 bases; unmatched bases: 14. The CDR3 extends over 17 amino acids. Germline V gives CDR1 LNHDA, CDR2 SQIVND (reference sequence). The CDR3 DNA reads as TGTGCCAGTAGTATAAAGGGCGGGGGGATACCATCGAAGACCCAGTACTTC. It codes for CASSIKGGGIPSKTQYF. The full variable domain, in which reference TRBV19 and TRBJ2-5 provide the parts outside the CDR3, is DGGITQSPKYLFRKEGQNVTLSCEQNLNHDAMYWYRQDPGQGLRLIYYSQIVNDFQKGDIAEGYSVSREKKESFPLTVTSAQKNPTAFYLCASSIKGGGIPSKTQYFGPGTRLLVL.

This chain uses TRBV7-9 with TRBJ2-3; 9 bases line up with TRBD1. Germline V lookup: CDR1 SEHNR, CDR2 FQNEAQ (reference sequence). V lost 5 bases and J lost 4; bases outside the gene matches: 13. This CDR3 is 17 amino acids long. The CDR3 reads CASSRSGTGWRPDTQYF. CDR3 DNA sequence: TGTGCCAGCAGCAGGAGCGGGACAGGGTGGCGGCCAGATACGCAGTATTTT.

The V gene is TRBV7-6, the J gene TRBJ2-5; 7 nucleotides agree with TRBD2. V lost 0 bases and J lost 5; bases outside the gene matches: 9. Germline values: CDR1 SGHVS, CDR2 FNYEAQ. The CDR3 runs to 16 residues. For the CDR3, the DNA is TGTGCCAGCAGCTTAGCCCAGCGGGGCTACCGCGAGACCCAGTACTTC. This sequence encodes CASSLAQRGYRETQYF.

This chain connects TRBV21-1 to TRBJ1-5. TRBV21-1 is deemed a pseudogene. The CDR3 is 13 amino acids. The CDR3 DNA follows: TGTGCCCGGGGGGGGTTGGGTAATCAGCCCCAGCATTTT. Its protein product is CARGGLGNQPQHF.

The chain recombines TRBV20-1 with TRBJ2-7; tentative D call: TRBD2 (6 bases). The V gene's germline CDR1 is DFQATT and CDR2 SNEGSKA (reference sequence). V gave up 6 bases and J gave up 4 bases, with 10 bases separating them. This CDR3 has 11 residues. CDR3 region: CSALLAYEQYF. The CDR3 DNA reads as TGCAGTGCCCTCCTAGCGTACGAGCAGTACTTC.

J is TRBJ1-4 and V is TRBV28; 7 bases align to TRBD1. With 2 bases clipped from V and 3 bases from J, the junction kept 15 bases outside the gene matches. The CDR3 totals 19 residues. CDR1 is MDHEN and CDR2 is SYDVKM in the germline V gene. CDR3 loop: CASSLPDIGRGHANEKLFF. CDR3 bases: TGTGCCAGCAGTTTACCGGATATCGGGAGGGGGCATGCTAATGAAAAACTGTTTTTT.

This sequence joins TRBV7-3 and TRBJ2-3; TRBD2 matches 8 bases. Trimming at V came to 8 bases and at J to 0 bases, leaving 7 bases not matched to a gene. This CDR3 has 15 amino acids. Germline assignment: CDR1 SGHTA and CDR2 FQGTGA. For the CDR3, the DNA is TGTGCCAGCTCCACTCGCGGGGGGAGCACAGATACGCAGTATTTT. This encodes CASSTRGGSTDTQYF.